This T cell receptor (beta chain) was profiled in a study of cytomegalovirus exposure and HLA in healthy donors. Sequenced by immunoSEQ multiplex PCR; TCRdb stores in-frame clones only, minus some. Altogether tens of thousands of clones are present, just under 95% being singletons, with the ten largest covering about 0.68%. Study-wide results and caveats: Clusters of TCRs from the first cohort tended to co-occur in the 110 or so validation repertoires (as a later analysis found).

About this clone itself: Its target is unknown.

This sequence was found in a man aged 18 to 30 in good health and CMV-seronegative. The sequenced sample consisted of PBMCs.

The CDR3: CASSSGAGVAEAFF. CDR3 bases: TGTGCCAGCAGTTCTGGGGCAGGGGTGGCTGAAGCTTTCTTT. The V gene is TRBV6-5, the J gene TRBJ1-1; D may be TRBD1 (6 bases). CDR3 length equals 14 residues. The germline V gene encodes CDR1 MNHEY and CDR2 SVGAGI. The V end was cut by 4 bases, the J end by 6 bases, with 15 bases between.